Listed here are 13 T cell receptor beta chains from one sample, sequenced in a study of CD8 T cells in cerebrospinal fluid in Alzheimer's disease. Using the 10x single-cell sequencing reads, TCRdb records one entry per CDR3 protein without DNA. Seen in this sample are under 1,500 distinct CDR3 sequences; the ten most common clones hold approximately 11%. Sequencing was carried out using cerebrospinal fluid. Receptors were obtained from a human donor with mild cognitive impairment.

This clonotype counts as medium-sized by frequency. The chain has TRBV4-3 and TRBJ2-5; TCRdb's D call, TRBD2, is unchecked because there is no DNA. Per germline, CDR1 LGHNA and CDR2 YSLEER. The CDR3 length is 13 residues. The CDR3: CASSQGEGGTQYF.

This clonotype registers large by frequency. This chain joins TRBV5-1 and TRBJ2-3. The germline V gene encodes CDR1 SGHRS and CDR2 YFSETQ. This CDR3 has 13 residues. The chain's CDR3 is CASSSELTDTQYF.

In terms of frequency, this clonotype is medium-sized (0.01 to 0.1%). This sequence joins TRBV6-5 and TRBJ1-3. Germline V CDR1 and CDR2: MNHEY, SVGAGI. The CDR3 is made up of 13 amino acids. The CDR3 is CASSWTAGNTIYF.

The chain couples TRBV20-1 to TRBJ2-7. Germline CDR1 and CDR2: DFQATT and SNEGSKA (reference sequence). This CDR3 has 15 residues. CDR3 amino acids: CSARVSILSGGEQYF.

In terms of frequency, this clonotype is medium-sized. This chain uses TRBV29-1 with TRBJ2-7. CDR3 length: 11 residues. Germline CDR1 and CDR2: SQVTM and ANQGSEA. The CDR3: CSVEVGSEQYF.

Judged by frequency, this clonotype is large. The chain links TRBV20-1 to TRBJ2-1; checking the TCRdb D call of TRBD2 is not possible without DNA. CDR3 length: 15 amino acids. Germline V gives CDR1 DFQATT, CDR2 SNEGSKA (reference sequence). CDR3 region: CSAWEGRAKGNEQFF.

By frequency, this clonotype registers medium-sized. The chain employs TRBV20-1 and TRBJ2-6. CDR1 DFQATT and CDR2 SNEGSKA come from the germline V gene (reference sequence). The CDR3 sequence is 15 residues long. The CDR3 loop is CSARDRSSGANVLTF.

This clonotype ranks as large in terms of frequency. The chain employs TRBV20-1 and TRBJ2-1; TCRdb picks TRBD2, but there is no DNA to check that call. CDR3 size: 14 residues. Germline lookup yields CDR1 DFQATT and CDR2 SNEGSKA (reference sequence). The CDR3 sequence is CSASLASGYNEQFF.

The gene calls are TRBV24-1 and TRBJ2-1; TCRdb picks TRBD1, but there is no DNA to check that call. The CDR3 covers 12 residues. The germline CDR1 and CDR2 sequences are KGHDR and SFDVKD. The CDR3 protein is CATSTRGDEQFF.

This clonotype ranks as medium-sized (0.01 to 0.1%) in terms of frequency. This chain links TRBV14 with TRBJ2-2; TCRdb reports TRBD2, a call that lacks DNA to check it against. Germline assignment: CDR1 SGHDN and CDR2 FVKESK. The CDR3 extends over 14 amino acids. CDR3 region: CASSQRGGTGELFF. The full variable domain, its missing parts supplied by reference TRBV14 and TRBJ2-2, is EAGVTQFPSHSVIEKGQTVTLRCDPISGHDNLYWYRRVMGKEIKFLLHFVKESKQDESGMPNNRFLAERTGGTYSTLKVQPAELEDSGVYFCASSQRGGTGELFFGEGSRLTVL.

The chain links TRBV5-6 to TRBJ1-2. This CDR3 is built from 12 residues. Per the germline V gene, CDR1 is SGHDT and CDR2 is YYEEEE. CDR3 residues: CASSLVAGTYTF.

The CDR3: CASSGQGALNTEAFF. The chain uses TRBV10-1 and TRBJ1-1; TCRdb calls TRBD1, which cannot be checked without DNA. The CDR3 consists of 15 residues. The germline V gene encodes CDR1 WNHNN and CDR2 SYGVQD (reference sequence).

By frequency, this clonotype registers medium-sized. The chain links TRBV5-1 to TRBJ2-5; with no DNA, the TCRdb D assignment of TRBD2 cannot be verified. The CDR3 is made up of 17 amino acids. The V gene's germline CDR1 is SGHRS and CDR2 YFSETQ. The CDR3 sequence: CASSSRTSGGNQETQYF.